This T cell receptor (beta chain) was captured in a study of T cell repertoires in cytomegalovirus infection. The overall study: CMV infection and matching HLA type were both indicated by public TCR beta signatures. Whole-study findings and limits: HLA-C-restricted CMV-specific TCR beta clonotypes prevailed in the ex vivo response. Totalled public TCR beta family frequency picked out people who carried CMV plus the relevant HLA.

This clonotype was detected only a few times. Its antigen is unknown. In germline, CDR1 is SGHTA, CDR2 FQGNSA. With V trimmed by 4 bases and J by 7 bases, 12 bases remained unmatched. The CDR3 totals 16 residues. MiXCR, applied by TCRdb to the reads, yields one record per CDR3 protein. This sample has 740,000 or so distinct CDR3 sequences, with 35% found just once. The sequenced sample was PBMCs. This sequence originates from a human donor in good health (CMV status not recorded). Some clones in this sample may be carry-over from other donors' samples. The chain couples TRBV7-2 to TRBJ2-7; 11 bases fit TRBD2. The CDR3 DNA is TGTGCCAGCAGCTCAATTAGCGGGAGGGCGGGACGGGAGCAGTACTTC. This codes for CASSSISGRAGREQYF. The entire variable domain, with the rest obtained from reference TRBV7-2 and TRBJ2-7, is as follows: GAGVSQSPSNKVTEKGKDVELRCDPISGHTALYWYRQSLGQGLEFLIYFQGNSAPDKSGLPSDRFSAERTGGSVSTLTIQRTQQEDSAVYLCASSSISGRAGREQYFGPGTRLTVT.